This T cell receptor beta chain was recorded in a study of cytomegalovirus exposure and HLA in healthy donors. Findings of the study overall: Cytomegalovirus-associated TCR beta chains were listed, numbering under 200. Many donors carried some public TCRs, although rarity characterized most TCR sequences. Later, an analysis showed that TCR beta chains associated with HLA were more clonally expanded than others that were equally common.

The primer mix had 60 Vbeta and 13 Jbeta primers. Libraries were prepared by immunoSEQ multiplex PCR; TCRdb keeps only in-frame clonotypes and omits some of them. Here the sample table reports 55,000 to 65,000 clones. A note on this clone: The target antigen is unknown.

With V trimmed by 1 base and J by 2 bases, 3 bases remained unmatched. The CDR3 loop spans 17 amino acids. CDR1 is MNHEY, CDR2 SMNVEV, per germline (reference sequence). The donors were healthy bone marrow donors. The TCR originated in a woman aged 18-30 years in good health and CMV-seronegative. Sequencing was carried out using PBMCs. This sequence joins TRBV27 and TRBJ2-6; 9 bases line up with TRBD2. The CDR3, as DNA: TGTGCCAGCAGTTTATATAGCGGGGGAACTGGGGCCAACGTCCTGACTTTC. It is translated as CASSLYSGGTGANVLTF.